Below, 27 T cell receptor beta chains from the same sample are listed, as sequenced in a study of lymphopenia after photon versus proton radiotherapy. Profiled with immunoSEQ multiplex PCR; TCRdb holds only in-frame clones, not every one. The sample includes 30,000 to 40,000 clones, 84% of them seen just once. The sample in question was peripheral blood, obtained from a patient treated with proton-based radiotherapy. These receptors were obtained from a woman aged 70-85 years with pancreatic cancer.

This chain connects TRBV7-8 to TRBJ2-5; D ambiguous. This CDR3 region has 13 residues. CDR1 SGHVS and CDR2 FQNEAQ come from the germline V gene. V was shortened by 1 base and J by 5 bases, with 8 bases between the two germline ends. CDR3 coding DNA: TGTGCCAGCAGCTTAGGTATATGGGAGACCCAGTACTTC. Residues: CASSLGIWETQYF. Full variable domain (rest looked up from reference TRBV7-8 and TRBJ2-5): GAGVSQSPRYKVAKRGQDVALRCDPISGHVSLFWYQQALGQGPEFLTYFQNEAQLDKSGLPSDRFFAERPEGSVSTLKIQRTQQEDSAVYLCASSLGIWETQYFGPGTRLLVL.

This chain links TRBV4-3 with TRBJ1-1, with TRBD1 matching over 7 bases. This CDR3 comprises 15 residues. Germline V CDR1 and CDR2: LGHNA, YSLEER. V lost 4 bases and J lost 3; bases outside the gene matches: 8. The CDR3: CASSRTTGEDTEAFF. The CDR3 DNA reads TGCGCCAGCAGCCGCACAACAGGGGAGGACACTGAAGCTTTCTTT.

The J gene is TRBJ1-1, the V gene TRBV4-1, with a tentative D call TRBD1 (6 bases). V lost 4 bases to trimming and J lost 0 bases, with 24 bases between them. The CDR3 has 19 amino acids. In germline, CDR1 is MGHRA, CDR2 YSYEKL. This CDR3 reads CASSPLIWGAARMNTEAFF. DNA of the CDR3: TGCGCCAGCAGCCCCCTGATCTGGGGGGCAGCTAGGATGAACACTGAAGCTTTCTTT.

The J gene is TRBJ1-2, the V gene TRBV5-1; 10 positions agree with TRBD1. The CDR3 sequence is 14 residues long. Per germline, CDR1 SGHRS and CDR2 YFSETQ. V trimming: 4 bases; J trimming: 6 bases; junction bases outside the gene matches: 6. The CDR3 loop reads CASSPEGQGNGYTF. The CDR3 DNA reads as TGCGCCAGCAGCCCTGAGGGACAGGGGAATGGCTACACCTTC.

The chain uses TRBV5-4 and TRBJ1-1, with D tentatively TRBD1 (5 bases). V was shortened by 0 bases and J by 7 bases, with 10 bases between the two germline ends. Germline CDR1 and CDR2: SGHNT and YYREEE (reference sequence). The CDR3 is 13 residues long. CDR3 residues: CASSLDPRGEAFF. The CDR3 DNA reads as TGTGCCAGCAGCTTGGACCCAAGGGGTGAAGCTTTCTTT.

The chain couples TRBV6-5 to TRBJ1-1, with 7 bases fitting TRBD1. The CDR3 has 13 amino acids. CDR1 and CDR2 (germline): MNHEY, SVGAGI. Unmatched junction bases numbered 1, after V lost 5 bases and J lost 1 base. This CDR3 is CASSPGGNTEAFF. Written as DNA, the CDR3 is TGTGCCAGCAGTCCAGGGGGGAACACTGAAGCTTTCTTT.

The chain is built from TRBV7-3 and TRBJ2-3, with no clear D. The V end lost 1 base, the J end lost 1 base, and 9 bases lay between the germline ends. The CDR3 extends over 15 amino acids. CDR1 and CDR2 from the germline V gene are SGHTA and FQGTGA. In DNA, the CDR3 is TGTGCCAGCAGCTTAAGAAACGGAGGCACAGATACGCAGTATTTT. This gives the protein CASSLRNGGTDTQYF. Based on the CDR3 plus reference TRBV7-3 and TRBJ2-3, the full variable domain is GAGVSQTPSNKVTEKGKYVELRCDPISGHTALYWYRQSLGQGPEFLIYFQGTGAADDSGLPNDRFFAVRPEGSVSTLKIQRTERGDSAVYLCASSLRNGGTDTQYFGPGTRLTVL.

The chain is built from TRBV15 and TRBJ1-5, with D possibly TRBD1 on 6 matching bases. In germline, CDR1 is LNHNV, CDR2 YYDKDF (reference sequence). Trimming shortened V by 0 bases and J by 6 bases, and 15 bases separated the two germline ends. The CDR3 totals 16 residues. The CDR3 DNA sequence: TGTGCCACCAGCAGAGATCAAGGGGGGCAGGTTCAGCCCCAGCATTTT. It specifies CATSRDQGGQVQPQHF. The full variable domain, with the rest looked up from reference TRBV15 and TRBJ1-5, is DAMVIQNPRYQVTQFGKPVTLSCSQTLNHNVMYWYQQKSSQAPKLLFHYYDKDFNNEADTPDNFQSRRPNTSFCFLDIRSPGLGDTAMYLCATSRDQGGQVQPQHFGDGTRLSIL.

The V gene is TRBV9, the J gene TRBJ2-7; no reliable D call. V was trimmed by 4 bases and J by 3 bases, leaving 17 bases between them. From germline, CDR1 is SGDLS and CDR2 YYNGEE. This CDR3 has 15 residues. CDR3 coding DNA: TGTGCCAGCAGCCAAAGCGCAGACGCCATCTACGAGCAGTACTTC. Protein sequence: CASSQSADAIYEQYF. Drawing the rest from reference TRBV9 and TRBJ2-7, the complete variable domain is DSGVTQTPKHLITATGQRVTLRCSPRSGDLSVYWYQQSLDQGLQFLIQYYNGEERAKGNILERFSAQQFPDLHSELNLSSLELGDSALYFCASSQSADAIYEQYFGPGTRLTVT.

The chain combines TRBV28 with TRBJ2-7, with D possibly matching TRBD1 (6 bases). There are 12 residues in the CDR3. V was clipped by 8 bases and J by 2 bases, with 10 bases between them. Looked up from germline, CDR1 is MDHEN and CDR2 is SYDVKM. CDR3 residues: CASAGQPYEQYF. The CDR3 region has the DNA TGTGCCAGCGCCGGACAGCCCTACGAGCAGTACTTC.

The chain has TRBV2 and TRBJ1-1, with D perhaps TRBD1 (5 bases). Looked up from germline, CDR1 is SNHLY and CDR2 is FYNNEI. There are 13 residues in the CDR3. V was trimmed by 4 bases and J by 1 base, leaving 7 bases between them. CDR3 nucleotide sequence: TGTGCCAGCAGTGTAGGGGAGAACACTGAAGCTTTCTTT. Encoded protein: CASSVGENTEAFF. Drawing the rest from reference TRBV2 and TRBJ1-1, the complete variable domain is EPEVTQTPSHQVTQMGQEVILRCVPISNHLYFYWYRQILGQKVEFLVSFYNNEISEKSEIFDDQFSVERPDGSNFTLKIRSTKLEDSAMYFCASSVGENTEAFFGQGTRLTVV.

The chain has TRBV7-2 and TRBJ1-5, with 11 bases aligning to TRBD1. Germline V CDR1 and CDR2: SGHTA, FQGNSA. V lost 5 bases, J lost 5 bases, and 5 bases stayed unmatched. This CDR3 has 15 residues. DNA of the CDR3: TGTGCCAGCAGCCAAGGACAGGGGGCGCATCAGCCCCAGCATTTT. Its translation is CASSQGQGAHQPQHF.

V gene TRBV5-1 combines with J gene TRBJ1-2; D is ambiguous. Trimming left V 0 bases short and J 0 bases short, with 15 bases between. There are 17 residues in the CDR3. CDR1 is SGHRS, CDR2 YFSETQ, per germline. The CDR3 nucleotides are TGCGCCAGCAGCTTGGGAGCGACCCAATCAGCTAACTATGGCTACACCTTC. This sequence encodes CASSLGATQSANYGYTF.

V is TRBV7-9 and J is TRBJ2-2; 8 bases agree with TRBD2. Germline V gives CDR1 SEHNR, CDR2 FQNEAQ (reference sequence). With V trimmed by 0 bases and J by 6 bases, 3 bases remained unmatched. This CDR3 spans 15 amino acids. CDR3 region: CASSLAGRVPGELFF. The CDR3 bases are TGTGCCAGCAGCTTAGCCGGGAGGGTGCCCGGGGAGCTGTTTTTT.

This rearrangement joins TRBV19 to TRBJ2-1, with D hard to call. This CDR3 comprises 14 residues. CDR1 LNHDA and CDR2 SQIVND come from the germline V gene (reference sequence). V was cut by 6 bases and J by 6 bases, with 15 bases left in between. DNA of the CDR3: TGTGCCAGTAGCCGCGGAGACCGTCTCAATGAGCAGTTCTTC. This sequence encodes CASSRGDRLNEQFF.

The rearrangement uses TRBV27 and TRBJ2-3; TRBD2 matches at 8 bases. The length of the CDR3 is 14 residues. J was trimmed by 3 bases and V by 4 bases; bases with no gene match: 3. Germline loops: CDR1 MNHEY, CDR2 SMNVEV (reference sequence). The DNA for the CDR3 is TGTGCCAGCAGTTGGTTAGCGGGGACAGATACGCAGTATTTT. It is translated as CASSWLAGTDTQYF.

The V gene is TRBV28, the J gene TRBJ1-5, with 12 bases that match TRBD1. The germline V gene encodes CDR1 MDHEN and CDR2 SYDVKM. This CDR3 spans 16 amino acids. Trimming took 6 bases from V and 3 from J; bases not matched to a gene: 6. Here the CDR3 DNA reads TGTGCCAGCAGCTCACCGGGACAGGGGGCCAATCAGCCCCAGCATTTT. This gives the protein CASSSPGQGANQPQHF.

This clone has a single count. The CDR3 DNA follows: TGTGCCAGCAGCCACACTGGACAGGGTACAACAATCTCCTCTGGAAACACCATATATTTT. Translated: CASSHTGQGTTISSGNTIYF. The J gene is TRBJ1-3, the V gene TRBV14; 8 bases line up with TRBD1. In germline, CDR1 is SGHDN, CDR2 FVKESK. This CDR3 spans 20 amino acids. The V and J ends lost 3 bases and 0 bases, in that order; junction bases with no gene match: 16.

The V gene is TRBV5-1, the J gene TRBJ2-2, with D perhaps matching TRBD1 (5 bases). Germline CDR1 SGHRS, CDR2 YFSETQ. V gave up 1 base and J gave up 0 bases, with 7 bases separating them. The CDR3 sequence is 15 residues long. Written as DNA, the CDR3 is TGCGCCAGCAGCTTGCCAGGGACGAACACCGGGGAGCTGTTTTTT. Residues: CASSLPGTNTGELFF.

The chain couples TRBV7-8 to TRBJ1-2; 7 nucleotides line up with TRBD1. V lost 1 base, J lost 2 bases, and 4 bases stayed unmatched. Germline CDR1 SGHVS, CDR2 FQNEAQ. The CDR3 has 15 amino acids. This CDR3 reads CASSLGQGYNYGYTF. CDR3 bases: TGTGCCAGCAGCTTAGGACAGGGCTACAACTATGGCTACACCTTC.

V gene TRBV28 combines with J gene TRBJ2-3; 7 nucleotides line up with TRBD1. Germline CDR1 reads MDHEN; CDR2 reads SYDVKM. The CDR3 totals 14 residues. With 2 bases clipped from V and 2 bases from J, the junction kept 1 base outside the gene matches. CDR3 loop: CASSLDRVTDTQYF. As DNA, the CDR3 is TGTGCCAGCAGTTTAGACAGGGTCACAGATACGCAGTATTTT.

The chain recombines TRBV7-2 with TRBJ2-3; TRBD2 might be the D (6 bases). This CDR3 contains 12 residues. Germline loops: CDR1 SGHTA, CDR2 FQGNSA. V was shortened by 5 bases and J by 8 bases, with 11 bases between the two germline ends. As DNA, the CDR3 is TGTGCCAGCAGCCCTCTGGAGGGTACGCAGTATTTT. Translation gives CASSPLEGTQYF.

The V call is TRBV5-4, the J call TRBJ1-1; no reliable D call. Looked up from germline, CDR1 is SGHNT and CDR2 is YYREEE (reference sequence). The CDR3 loop spans 12 amino acids. Trimming shortened V by 2 bases and J by 1 base, and 3 bases separated the two germline ends. The CDR3 spells CASSLANTEAFF. The CDR3 DNA reads as TGTGCCAGCAGCTTAGCGAACACTGAAGCTTTCTTT. The full variable domain, completed using reference TRBV5-4 and TRBJ1-1, is ETGVTQSPTHLIKTRGQQVTLRCSSQSGHNTVSWYQQALGQGPQFIFQYYREEENGRGNFPPRFSGLQFPNYSSELNVNALELDDSALYLCASSLANTEAFFGQGTRLTVV.

This chain uses TRBV7-3 with TRBJ2-2, with D possibly matching TRBD1 (6 bases). Looked up from germline, CDR1 is SGHTA and CDR2 is FQGTGA. This CDR3 has 16 residues. Between the trimmed V and J ends, which lost 5 bases and 5 bases, there was a span of 18 bases. The CDR3 region is CASSLATPGETGELFF. The CDR3 coding sequence is TGTGCCAGCAGCCTCGCCACGCCAGGGGAGACCGGGGAGCTGTTTTTT.

V usage is TRBV12-5 and J usage is TRBJ1-6; D is uncertain. The germline V gene has CDR1 LGHNT and CDR2 FRNRAP. CDR3 size: 13 residues. V shed 2 bases and J shed 7 bases, with 6 bases lying between them. CDR3 coding DNA: TGTGCTAGTGGTTTGACGCCAAATTCACCCCTCCACTTT. This gives the protein CASGLTPNSPLHF.

The V gene is TRBV7-8, the J gene TRBJ2-1; D gene uncertain. The germline V and J ends were trimmed by 5 bases and 9 bases, with 14 bases remaining between them. CDR3 size: 13 residues. Germline CDR1 and CDR2: SGHVS and FQNEAQ. CDR3 residues: CASSPARWPEQFF. The CDR3 region has the DNA TGTGCCAGCAGCCCCGCCCGATGGCCTGAGCAGTTCTTC.

This chain links TRBV27 with TRBJ2-7; no definite D call. Germline V CDR1 and CDR2: MNHEY, SMNVEV (reference sequence). Trimming pared 6 bases from V and 4 bases from J, leaving 7 bases between. This CDR3 is built from 11 residues. CDR3 in amino acids: CASRFNYEQYF. In nucleotides, the CDR3 is TGTGCCAGCAGGTTCAATTACGAGCAGTACTTC.